The present TCR beta chain was sequenced within a study of blood T cell repertoires in COVID-19. Study summary: Collection of acute and convalescent COVID-19 samples took place in the United States, Italy and Spain. In each case, the material was cDNA or gDNA derived from T cells, B-cell-depleted T cells, or PBMCs.

Between the trimmed V and J ends, which lost 5 bases and 2 bases, there was a span of 10 bases. Germline lookup yields CDR1 SGHNT and CDR2 YYREEE (reference sequence). The CDR3 consists of 13 residues. Original data processing: Scientists estimated how many nucleated cells there were by amplifying reference gene primers. The table came from immunoSEQ multiplex PCR; TCRdb's copy has only in-frame clones and leaves some out. V and J calls and clone size are as listed in that table; D and trimming were resolved from the DNA. Of some 200,000 clones in the sample, about three quarters were seen once. The chain carries TRBV5-4 and TRBJ1-2; D may be TRBD1 (5 bases). This clonotype originated in a woman in her seventies with acute or convalescent COVID-19. Input material: peripheral blood. The CDR3 DNA sequence: TGTGCCAGCAGGATGGGACTGAACTATGGCTACACCTTC. It encodes CASRMGLNYGYTF.